The 19 T cell receptor beta chains below all came from one sample that was sequenced in a study of tumor-infiltrating lymphocytes in primary liver carcinoma. Unsorted whole blood served as the source of blood RNA, and germline DNA was extracted as well. Synthesis of TCR beta cDNA was carried out from about 540 ng total RNA with a constant-region primer. Sequencing libraries for TCR beta derived from three nested multiplex PCR rounds that used slightly modified ARM-PCR. The first two PCR rounds used TRBV1-TRBV30 primers with a Cbeta primer, nine to eleven cycles each. Using its own MiXCR run on the multiplex PCR reads, TCRdb lists one record per CDR3 protein. The sample has fewer than 350,000 distinct CDR3 sequences, less than 75% seen once. Sequenced sample: peripheral blood. The receptor set was obtained from a man aged 40-55 years with primary liver carcinoma and hepatitis B virus infection.

The chain links TRBV24-1 to TRBJ2-2; no clear D. CDR1 is KGHDR and CDR2 is SFDVKD in the germline V gene. With 5 bases removed from V and 2 bases from J, the gap between germline ends came to 2 bases. The length of the CDR3 is 12 residues. The CDR3 sequence: CATSVNTGELFF. The CDR3 coding sequence is TGTGCCACCAGTGTTAACACCGGGGAGCTGTTTTTT.

In regard to this clonotype: Since the CDR3 does not end with the conserved phenylalanine or tryptophan, this likely comes from a read error. The rearrangement links TRBV5-1 to TRBJ2-5, with a tentative D call TRBD2 (5 bases). CDR1 SGHRS and CDR2 YFSETQ come from the germline V gene. The CDR3 runs to 13 residues. Trimming pared 5 bases from V and 5 bases from J, leaving 13 bases between. CDR3 nucleotides: TGCGCCAGCAGGGACCGAGGGTTTGAGACCCAGTACGTC. Translation: CASRDRGFETQYV.

J is TRBJ1-1 and V is TRBV5-6; 9 bases map to TRBD1. In germline, CDR1 is SGHDT, CDR2 YYEEEE. J lost 2 bases, V lost 0 bases, and 5 bases had no gene match. The CDR3 has 16 amino acids. The CDR3 DNA reads as TGTGCCAGCAGCTTGGGGGGGACAGGGATAAACACTGAAGCTTTCTTT. It specifies CASSLGGTGINTEAFF.

Notes on this clonotype: This may be a read error, as it is one base from a much larger clone. The chain joins TRBV5-5 to TRBJ2-1, with 15 positions matching TRBD2. The germline gives CDR1 SGHKS, CDR2 YYEKEE (reference sequence). The CDR3 totals 16 residues. CDR3 sequence reads: CASSLEGTSGGNGQFF. The CDR3, as DNA: TGTGCCAGCAGCTTGGAAGGGACTAGCGGGGGGAATGGGCAGTTCTTC.

This chain uses TRBV6-5 with TRBJ2-5; D possibly uses TRBD1 or TRBD2 (5 bases each). V shed 6 bases and J shed 4 bases, with 18 bases lying between them. The germline V gene encodes CDR1 MNHEY and CDR2 SVGAGI. This CDR3 region has 15 residues. The CDR3 DNA sequence: TGTGCCAGCAGCCTTATGAGCCCGGGGCGAGAGACCCAGTACTTC. As protein: CASSLMSPGRETQYF.

This clonotype is labeled as medium-sized (0.01 to 0.1%). The V gene is TRBV4-1, the J gene TRBJ2-5, with D possibly being TRBD2 (5 bases). Trimming removed 0 bases at V and 0 bases at J, with 11 bases between. Germline CDR1 MGHRA, CDR2 YSYEKL. The CDR3 runs to 16 residues. The DNA of the CDR3 is TGCGCCAGCAGCCAAGATTGGGGAGCTCACCAAGAGACCCAGTACTTC. This translates into CASSQDWGAHQETQYF.

With respect to this clonotype: It may be a read error: a sequence one base away is much more abundant. The rearrangement links TRBV4-2 to TRBJ2-7; TRBD2 might be the D (5 bases). Germline-derived CDR1 and CDR2 are LGHNA and YNFKEQ. This CDR3 is 14 amino acids long. CDR3 in DNA: TGTGCCATCAGCCAAGGTACTAGTTTCAGCGAGCAGTACTTC. Translation: CAISQGTSFSEQYF.

J is TRBJ1-1 and V is TRBV28; weak D call: TRBD1 (5 bases). Germline assignment: CDR1 MDHEN and CDR2 SYDVKM. Trimming removed 8 bases at V and 1 base at J, with 8 bases between. This CDR3 contains 12 residues. This CDR3 reads CASSGGNTEAFF. The CDR3 nucleotides read TGTGCCAGCTCTGGGGGGAACACTGAAGCTTTCTTT.

To note about this clonotype: A read error may be the cause here, since a much bigger clone is one base away. The chain joins TRBV10-3 to TRBJ2-3, with 13 bases that match TRBD2. This CDR3 is built from 17 residues. CDR1 and CDR2 (germline): ENHRY, SYGVKD. CDR3 sequence (DNA): TGTGCCACCGGCGGGACCGGGACTAGCGGGACCACAAATACGCAGTATTTT. The encoded protein is CATGGTGTSGTTNTQYF.

The rearrangement links TRBV20-1 to TRBJ1-5, with D possibly matching TRBD1 (6 bases). CDR1 DFQATT and CDR2 SNEGSKA come from the germline V gene (reference sequence). V lost 0 bases and J lost 6, with 15 bases in between. The CDR3 length is 15 residues. The CDR3 spells CSARDSAGVSQPQHF. Written as DNA, the CDR3 is TGCAGTGCTAGAGATAGCGCAGGGGTGAGTCAGCCCCAGCATTTT.

This chain links TRBV11-2 with TRBJ2-3; D is undetermined. The CDR3 contains 14 residues. Trimming stripped 3 bases from V and 2 bases from J, with 9 bases between. Germline-derived CDR1 and CDR2 are SGHAT and FQNNGV. This CDR3 is CASSFSSSTDTQYF. The CDR3 DNA reads TGTGCCAGCAGCTTTTCATCGTCCACAGATACGCAGTATTTT.

Concerning this clonotype: Being one base from a much bigger clone, this may be a read error. This chain links TRBV6-5 with TRBJ1-1; no firm D call. Germline loops: CDR1 MNHEY, CDR2 SVGAGI. V lost 6 bases and J 0 bases, leaving 8 bases between the germline ends. The CDR3 is made up of 13 amino acids. CDR3 nucleotide sequence: TGTGCCAGCAGCTCAAAATTGAACACTGAAGCTTTCTTT. As protein: CASSSKLNTEAFF.

With regard to this clonotype: This likely comes from a read error, as the CDR3 has no conserved phenylalanine or tryptophan at its end. No DNA is shown, since the ends of the CDR3 on it are uncertain; the CDR3 is the one TCRdb lists. The genes are TRBV11-2 and TRBJ1-6. The CDR3 comprises 12 residues, both ends counted. Germline assignment: CDR1 SGHAT and CDR2 FQNNGV. CDR3 amino acids: CASSEASSPIHL.

The chain carries TRBV6-1 and TRBJ1-2, with D hard to call. The CDR3 runs to 14 residues. V was pared by 7 bases and J by 5 bases, with 17 bases between. Germline-derived CDR1 and CDR2 are MNHNS and SASEGT. CDR3 sequence: CASTNPPVLYGYTF. CDR3 DNA sequence: TGTGCCAGCACCAACCCCCCTGTTTTGTATGGCTACACCTTC.

Of note for this clonotype: An end of the junction does not agree with germline; a read error may underlie this. The CDR3 region has the DNA TGTGTCAGCAGTCAAGGCGGCGTCTACGAGCAGTACTTC. It is translated as CVSSQGGVYEQYF. V and J are TRBV4-2 and TRBJ2-7; D unresolved. CDR3 size: 13 residues. Per the germline V gene, CDR1 is LGHNA and CDR2 is YNFKEQ.

About this clonotype: A read error may be the cause here, since a much bigger clone is one base away. This rearrangement joins TRBV4-2 to TRBJ1-1; D perhaps matches TRBD1 (6 bases). Looked up from germline, CDR1 is LGHNA and CDR2 is YNFKEQ. The CDR3 spans 14 residues. The DNA for the CDR3 is TGCGCCAGCACCCAACAGGGACTGGACACTGAAGCTTTCTTT. The encoded protein is CASTQQGLDTEAFF.

The J gene is TRBJ2-1, the V gene TRBV7-9; D not certain. The V end lost 5 bases, the J end lost 6 bases, and 14 bases lay between the germline ends. Germline-derived CDR1 and CDR2 are SEHNR and FQNEAQ (reference sequence). This CDR3 has 14 residues. CDR3 protein: CASSQTTGSNEQFF. The CDR3 DNA reads TGTGCCAGCAGCCAAACGACGGGTAGCAATGAGCAGTTCTTC.

Details on this clonotype: Given a much more abundant clone one base away, this may be a read error. The chain couples TRBV6-5 to TRBJ2-2, with D uncertain. The germline gives CDR1 MNHEY, CDR2 SVGAGI. The CDR3 extends over 16 amino acids. V dropped 3 bases and J dropped 2 bases, with 13 bases sitting between them. This CDR3 reads CASSYLPQINTGELFF. CDR3 coding DNA: TGTGCCAGCAGTTATTTACCACAGATCAACACCGGGGAGCTGTTTTTT.

Concerning this clonotype: A much larger clonotype is one base distant, so this may be a read error. The CDR3 carries no conserved terminal phenylalanine or tryptophan, so it likely arises from a read error. This chain joins TRBV6-2 or TRBV6-3 and TRBJ1-1; no clear D gene. The V end lost 2 bases, the J end lost 2 bases, and 6 bases lay between the germline ends. This CDR3 contains 13 residues. Per the germline V gene, CDR1 is MNHEY and CDR2 is SVGEGT. DNA for the CDR3: TGTGCCAGCAGTTACGCCAGAAACACTGAAGCTTTCTTA. Protein product: CASSYARNTEAFL.